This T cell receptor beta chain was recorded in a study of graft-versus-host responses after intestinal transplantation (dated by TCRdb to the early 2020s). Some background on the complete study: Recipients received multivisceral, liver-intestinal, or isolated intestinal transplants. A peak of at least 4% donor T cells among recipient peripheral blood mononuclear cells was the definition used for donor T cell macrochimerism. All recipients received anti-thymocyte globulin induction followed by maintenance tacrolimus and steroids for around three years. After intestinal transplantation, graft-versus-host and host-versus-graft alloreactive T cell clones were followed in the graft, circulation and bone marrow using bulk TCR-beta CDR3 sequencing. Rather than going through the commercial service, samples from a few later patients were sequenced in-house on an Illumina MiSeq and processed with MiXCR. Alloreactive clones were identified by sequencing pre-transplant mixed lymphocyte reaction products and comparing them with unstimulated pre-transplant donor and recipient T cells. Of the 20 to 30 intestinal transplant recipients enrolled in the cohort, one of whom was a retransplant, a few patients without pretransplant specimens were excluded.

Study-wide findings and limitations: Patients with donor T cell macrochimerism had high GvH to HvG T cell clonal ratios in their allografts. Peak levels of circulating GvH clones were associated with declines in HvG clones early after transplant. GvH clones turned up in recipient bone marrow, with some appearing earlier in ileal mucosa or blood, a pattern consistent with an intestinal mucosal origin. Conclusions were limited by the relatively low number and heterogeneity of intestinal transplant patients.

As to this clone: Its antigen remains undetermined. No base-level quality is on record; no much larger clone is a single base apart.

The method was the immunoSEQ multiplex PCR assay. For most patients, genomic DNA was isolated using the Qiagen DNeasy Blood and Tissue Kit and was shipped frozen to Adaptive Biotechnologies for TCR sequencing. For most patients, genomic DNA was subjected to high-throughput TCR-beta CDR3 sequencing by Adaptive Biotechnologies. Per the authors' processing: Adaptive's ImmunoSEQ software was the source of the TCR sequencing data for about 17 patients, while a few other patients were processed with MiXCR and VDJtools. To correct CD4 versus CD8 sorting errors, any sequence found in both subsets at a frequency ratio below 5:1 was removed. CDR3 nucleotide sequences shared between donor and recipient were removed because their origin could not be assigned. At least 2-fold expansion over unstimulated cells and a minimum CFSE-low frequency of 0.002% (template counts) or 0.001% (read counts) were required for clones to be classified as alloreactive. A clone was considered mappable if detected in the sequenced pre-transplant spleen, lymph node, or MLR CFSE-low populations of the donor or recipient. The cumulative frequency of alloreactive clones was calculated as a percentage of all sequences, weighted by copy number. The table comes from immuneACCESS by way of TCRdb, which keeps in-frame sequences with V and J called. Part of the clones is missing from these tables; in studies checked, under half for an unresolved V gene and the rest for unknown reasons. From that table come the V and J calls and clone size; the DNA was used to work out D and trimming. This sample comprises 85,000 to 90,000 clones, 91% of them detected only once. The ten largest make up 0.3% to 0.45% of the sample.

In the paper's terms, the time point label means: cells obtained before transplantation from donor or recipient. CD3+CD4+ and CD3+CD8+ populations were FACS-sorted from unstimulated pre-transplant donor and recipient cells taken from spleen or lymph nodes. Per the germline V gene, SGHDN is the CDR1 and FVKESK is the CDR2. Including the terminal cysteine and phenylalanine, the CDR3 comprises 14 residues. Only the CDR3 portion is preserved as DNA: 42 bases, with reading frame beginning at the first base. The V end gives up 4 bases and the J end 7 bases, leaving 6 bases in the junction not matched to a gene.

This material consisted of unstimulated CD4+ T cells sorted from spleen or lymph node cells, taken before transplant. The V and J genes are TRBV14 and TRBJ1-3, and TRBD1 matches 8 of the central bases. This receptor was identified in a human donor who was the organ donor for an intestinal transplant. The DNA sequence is TGTGCCAGCAGCCGTACAGGGGGTGACAACACCATATATTTT. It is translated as CASSRTGGDNTIYF.